The text below deals with one TCR beta chain. This receptor's antigen is unknown. There are no base qualities to consult, and no much larger clone falls within one base. Only healthy Caucasian donors were included. The twin cohort consisted of three pairs of female monozygotic twins, all aged roughly 18 to 30 years. Positive isolation kits from Invitrogen were used to isolate CD4+ and CD8+ T cell populations. The V and J ends are trimmed by 0 bases and 3 bases, leaving 16 bases between them. CDR1 is given as SGHTS and CDR2 as YDEGEE, both from the germline V gene. The CDR3 contains 16 residues, cysteine and phenylalanine counted. Only the CDR3 portion is preserved as DNA: 48 bases, with reading frame beginning at the first base. Libraries were made using 5' RACE. Reads for this sample came from an Illumina HiSeq 2000. Template switching added a universal primer binding site, and the final cDNA carried a unique molecular identifier that allowed TCR cDNA molecules to be counted accurately. Specific primers in the conserved constant-segment region were used to synthesize first-strand cDNA for the TCR alpha and beta chains. To control for contamination, each cDNA library was double barcoded with a SMART-Mk sample barcode plus Illumina barcodes. TruSeq adapter sequences, together with Illumina sample barcodes, were added in two successive PCR steps. Sequencing of the TCR alpha and beta cDNA libraries was done on the Illumina HiSeq platform using custom primers. The paper's data handling went like this. Raw reads were processed with MiGEC to extract unique molecular identifiers, and MiXCR was used to determine CDR3 positions. Recombination models were inferred per individual with the repgenHMM and IGoR tools using an EM algorithm. Shared clonotype analysis was performed with the tcR package in R, normalizing sharing by the product of cloneset sizes. Out-of-frame nonproductive sequences were analyzed to study raw recombination free of thymic and clonal selection effects. TCRdb reran the public reads through fastp at Q25 and MiXCR, keeping productive beta chains. For every CDR3 protein sequence, its rows merge into one entry that carries the most common genes and DNA. The V and J calls here are based on TCRdb, not the publication. The sample yields around 480,000 distinct CDR3 sequences; 14% were counted once. The top ten clones comprise about 0.52% of the sample.

This sample was taken from a study of identical twins (dated by TCRdb to 2016 to 2017). At the level of the whole study: The study deep-sequenced TCR alpha and beta repertoires from monozygotic twins, unrelated adults of various ages and cord blood to test whether fetal clonotypes persist. To rule out contamination, replicate twin experiments were performed at different times with different library preparation protocols. General conclusions and limits of the study: Fewer insertions were carried by abundant cord blood beta clonotypes, a similar but weaker trend appeared in young adult naive repertoires, and no such trend appeared in memory repertoires. Excess twin sharing in beta out-of-frame sequences was weaker because fewer shared sequences lowered the signal-to-noise ratio. Because the same donors could not be followed over many years, the conclusions depended on cross-sectional statistical analysis. Recombination models systematically underestimated out-of-frame TCR alpha sharing in monozygotic twins but agreed with sharing between unrelated individuals. Invariant T cells such as MAIT and iNKT could partly confound zero-insertion analyses, although diverse VJ usage argued against such confounding for most clonotypes. Compared with coincidental sharing between unrelated individuals, out-of-frame TCR alpha sequences shared between twins had an excess of sequences with low generation probability.

This sample also belongs to another study, concerning yellow fever vaccine responses in identical twins. As the second publication notes: The T cell response to vaccination in identical twins was reported by the authors to appear partly convergent and partly personalized. Focusing on identical twins, the study followed the T cell clones that responded to the vaccine, and did so with precision.

The sequencing sample was made of CD4+ T cells sorted from blood. The clonotype originates from a woman under 30 in good health. This receptor chain uses TRBV5-8 and TRBJ2-7; the D region is possibly TRBD1 or TRBD2, each matching across 5 bases. Read as DNA, the sequence is TGTGCCAGCAGCTTGGCCCTAGGGACGACCGTCTACGAGCAGTACTTC. This yields the protein CASSLALGTTVYEQYF.